Listed below are T cell receptor beta chains from one sample, sequenced in a study of blood T cell repertoires in COVID-19. Some clones are missing from TCRdb's copy, which holds only in-frame ones; the method was immunoSEQ multiplex PCR. Here the sample spans about 17,000 clones, over 70% being singletons. The sample comprised peripheral blood. The receptors derive from an elderly man with acute or convalescent COVID-19. Each CDR3 is given with its conserved first and last residue. A D gene is named only where the DNA matches it firmly. Rows may omit the clone size; those that give it use once, few, many or a size class.

cdr3_aa,cdr3_nt,v_call,d_call,j_call,clone_size
CASRTYGISYNEQFF,TGTGCCAGCAGGACTTACGGTATCTCCTACAATGAGCAGTTCTTC,TRBV5-4,-,TRBJ2-1,-
CASGVAGNSYEQYF,TGTGCCAGCGGGGTAGCGGGGAATTCCTACGAGCAGTACTTC,TRBV7-2,TRBD2,TRBJ2-7,-
CATSLYNEQFF,TGTGCCACCAGCCTCTACAATGAGCAGTTCTTC,TRBV24-1,-,TRBJ2-1,-
CASSTYRGGANVLTF,TGTGCCAGCAGCACCTACAGGGGTGGGGCCAACGTCCTGACTTTC,TRBV7-9,TRBD1,TRBJ2-6,once
CASSLSGGGNQPQHF,TGTGCCAGCAGTTTATCGGGCGGGGGCAATCAGCCCCAGCATTTT,TRBV28,-,TRBJ1-5,once
CASSLDLAGGGELFF,TGTGCCAGCAGCTTAGACCTAGCGGGGGGCGGGGAGCTGTTTTTT,TRBV7-2,TRBD2,TRBJ2-2,-
CASSLVYSGNTIYF,TGTGCCAGCAGCTTAGTTTACTCTGGAAACACCATATATTTT,TRBV7-2,-,TRBJ1-3,-
CASSENGGAVNEQFF,TGTGCCAGCAGTGAGAACGGGGGGGCAGTAAATGAGCAGTTCTTC,TRBV2,TRBD2,TRBJ2-1,once
CASSPNLRVEGYGYTF,TGTGCCAGCAGCCCGAATCTGCGGGTTGAGGGCTATGGCTACACCTTC,TRBV25-1,-,TRBJ1-2,-
CASSPTQRETQYF,TGTGCCAGTAGTCCTACTCAGCGGGAGACCCAGTACTTC,TRBV19,-,TRBJ2-5,-
CASSSGRETQYF,TGTGCCAGCAGCTCTGGTCGGGAGACCCAGTACTTC,TRBV11-3,-,TRBJ2-5,few
CASSYSMGGAYEQYF,TGTGCCAGCAGTTACTCGATGGGGGGAGCCTACGAGCAGTACTTC,TRBV6-5,-,TRBJ2-7,-
CASSGLTGDRRKTQYF,TGTGCCAGCAGTGGTCTTACGGGGGACCGCAGAAAGACCCAGTACTTC,TRBV6-2/TRBV6-3,-,TRBJ2-5,-
CASSRQDSQNTEAFF,TGTGCCAGCAGTCGCCAGGACAGCCAGAACACTGAAGCTTTCTTT,TRBV6-2/TRBV6-3,-,TRBJ1-1,-